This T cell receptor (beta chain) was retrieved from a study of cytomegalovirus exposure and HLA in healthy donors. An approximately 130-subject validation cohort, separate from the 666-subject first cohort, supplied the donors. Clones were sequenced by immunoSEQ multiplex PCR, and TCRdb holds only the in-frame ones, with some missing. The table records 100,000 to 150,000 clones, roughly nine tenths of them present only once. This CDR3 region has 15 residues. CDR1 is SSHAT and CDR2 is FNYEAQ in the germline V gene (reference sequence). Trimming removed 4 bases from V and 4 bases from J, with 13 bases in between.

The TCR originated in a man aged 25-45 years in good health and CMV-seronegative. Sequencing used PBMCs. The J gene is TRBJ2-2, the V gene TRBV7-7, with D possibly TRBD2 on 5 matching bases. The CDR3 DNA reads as TGTGCCAGCAGCTATCGGGGATTTGGCACCGGGGAGCTGTTTTTT. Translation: CASSYRGFGTGELFF.